This TCR beta chain was sequenced in a study of OX40 agonist ivuxolimab in advanced cancers. In the study overall: An agonistic anti-OX40 (CD134) antibody, ivuxolimab, was used to treat the patients. Three patients had partial responses: one hepatocellular carcinoma, two cutaneous melanoma. Overall study findings and caveats: With doses of 0.1 to 3.0 mg/kg, CD4+ and CD8+ blood T cells had undergone clonal expansion by week 6. On average, a greater number of expanded clones characterised CD8+ T cells relative to CD4+.

Between the trimmed V and J ends, which lost 0 bases and 0 bases, there was a span of 14 bases. This CDR3 comprises 17 residues. Profiled with immunoSEQ multiplex PCR; TCRdb holds only in-frame clones, not every one. The sample lists tens of thousands of clones, just over 90% occurring once. In the case of this clone: The antigen is not known.

The specimen comprised CD4+ or CD8+ T cells sorted from blood, sampled in a trial of the OX40 agonist ivuxolimab. The TCR originated in an adult with an advanced solid tumor such as melanoma, head and neck, liver or kidney cancer. V is TRBV23-1 and J is TRBJ1-1; D is undetermined. TRBV23-1 is given ORF status, its function remaining uncertain. CDR3 loop: CASSQSDRSPLNTEAFF. The CDR3 coding sequence is TGCGCCAGCAGTCAATCGGACCGGAGCCCCTTGAACACTGAAGCTTTCTTT.